This TCR beta chain was identified during a study of blood T cells in healthy people across ages. Findings of the study overall: In the absence of known donor CMV status, changes in expanded clonotypes were possibly confounded.

The length of the CDR3 is 14 residues. V gave up 8 bases and J gave up 3 bases, with 17 bases separating them. CDR1 is MDHEN, CDR2 SYDVKM, per germline. Comments on this clonotype: Its antigen is still unknown.

A J-beta primer mix and a sample-barcoded 5' primer were used in a second PCR of roughly 6 to 12 cycles. Each cDNA molecule was tagged by a template-switch adaptor that had 12 random nucleotides. TCRdb redid the calling of the 5' RACE reads with MiXCR, one entry per CDR3 protein. The sample carries 350,000 to 450,000 distinct CDR3 sequences, more than 45% recorded once. Peripheral blood was drawn, 7.5 to 10 milliliters per donor. The sample was blood. This chain joins TRBV28 and TRBJ2-7, with D maybe TRBD1 (7 bases). The receptor was derived from a man between 60 and 75 years old in good health. The CDR3 spells CASLRQGGNYEQYF. DNA for the CDR3: TGTGCCAGCCTACGTCAGGGGGGAAACTACGAGCAGTACTTC.